This T cell receptor beta chain originates from a study of Graves' ophthalmopathy and Graves' hyperthyroidism. From RNA, the CDR3 regions of TCR beta chains were amplified and sequenced. Amplification began with first-round RT-PCR using HTBI primers, then second-round multiplex PCR was performed. In TCRdb, the multiplex PCR reads were re-called with MiXCR into one record per CDR3 protein. The sample contains about 16,000 distinct CDR3 sequences, around 46% of which appear only once. With 4 bases clipped from V and 3 bases from J, the junction kept 5 bases outside the gene matches. Germline V CDR1 and CDR2: LGHDT, YNNKEL (reference sequence). This CDR3 contains 15 residues. Ineligible for inclusion were patients with other autoimmune diseases, uncontrolled infections, pregnancy or lactation.

The sample consisted of peripheral blood. V and J are TRBV3-1 and TRBJ1-3, with 8 positions matching TRBD1. The sequence came from a woman between 35 and 50 years old with stable Graves' hyperthyroidism. Written as DNA, the CDR3 is TGTGCCAGCAGCCGCGACAGGGGAGGTGGAAACACCATATATTTT. This gives the protein CASSRDRGGGNTIYF.